Listed below are T cell receptor beta chains from one sample, sequenced in a study of blood T cell repertoires in COVID-19. TCRdb's copy holds only in-frame clones and misses some; the assay was immunoSEQ multiplex PCR. The sample consists of approximately 69,000 clones, 82% of them appearing once. Sequenced input: peripheral blood. All receptors come from a woman of 80 years or more with acute or convalescent COVID-19. Each CDR3 is given without its conserved first and last residue. Fields, in order: J gene, V gene, CDR3 protein.

TRBJ1-5 TRBV19 ASSTHNQPQH
TRBJ2-1 TRBV11-3 ASSFGGDSYNEQF
TRBJ1-3 TRBV28 ASSPTGGNSGNTIY
TRBJ2-7 TRBV5-6 ASTEDRATYEQY
TRBJ2-3 TRBV7-2 ASSLTSGPSDTQY
TRBJ1-3 TRBV7-8 ASSLAPRAGNTIY
TRBJ2-7 TRBV4-3 ASSQVLSSYEQY
TRBJ2-7 TRBV7-8 ASNPGGYEQY
TRBJ2-1 TRBV18 ASSGTSGRGINEQF
TRBJ1-5 TRBV6-5 ASRADTSNQPQH
TRBJ2-3 TRBV7-8 ASSDGYSTDTQY
TRBJ2-2 TRBV10-2 ASREAGTGGELF
TRBJ1-4 TRBV12-3/TRBV12-4 ASSFYDEKLF
TRBJ1-1 TRBV12-3/TRBV12-4 ASREQGYTEAF
TRBJ1-5 TRBV2 ASSGGTGGGNQPQH
TRBJ2-1 TRBV6-2/TRBV6-3 ASSWMGHEQF
TRBJ2-7 TRBV7-3 ASSLGTGYEQY
TRBJ2-7 TRBV6-5 ASSSRGGPYEQY